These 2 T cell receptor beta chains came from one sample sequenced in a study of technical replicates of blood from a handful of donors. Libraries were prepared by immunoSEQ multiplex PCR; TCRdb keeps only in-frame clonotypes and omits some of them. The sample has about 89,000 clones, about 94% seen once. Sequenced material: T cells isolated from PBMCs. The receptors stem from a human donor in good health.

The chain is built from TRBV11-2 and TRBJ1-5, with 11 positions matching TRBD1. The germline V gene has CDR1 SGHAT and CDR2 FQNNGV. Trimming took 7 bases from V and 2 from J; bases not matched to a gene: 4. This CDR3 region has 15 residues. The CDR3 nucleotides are TGTGCCAGCACTTCGGGACAGGGGGGCAATCAGCCCCAGCATTTT. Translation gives CASTSGQGGNQPQHF.

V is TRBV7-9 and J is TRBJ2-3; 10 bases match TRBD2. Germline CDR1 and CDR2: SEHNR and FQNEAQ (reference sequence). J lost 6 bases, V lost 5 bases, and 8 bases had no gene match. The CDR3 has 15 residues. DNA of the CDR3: TGTGCCAGCAGCGAACGGCTAGCGGGAGAGGATACGCAGTATTTT. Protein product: CASSERLAGEDTQYF.